The clone carrying this T cell receptor beta chain was seen a handful of times. Its antigen is unknown. The source of the sample is a study of T cells after yellow fever vaccination. The wider study: Fractions low in cell number were prepared with SMART-Seq v4 Ultra Low Input.

General observations from the study: Clonotypes shared by both compartments, CD4 and CD8, made up a small share. Once the booster was given, most primary-vaccination clones reappeared, at about 96% for CD4 and roughly 86% for CD8.

For TCR, cDNA came from 5'RACE template switching, which added a universal primer site and UMIs. Using its own MiXCR run on the 5' RACE reads, TCRdb lists one record per CDR3 protein. Of about 300,000 distinct CDR3 sequences listed, approximately 8% are singletons. Sequences were derived from CD4+ T cells sorted from PBMCs, sampled 5 days after the yellow fever booster vaccination. This clonotype was obtained from a man in his late teens or twenties who received the YFV17D yellow fever vaccine.

For the CDR3, the DNA is TGCGCCAGCAGTCAATGGGAGGGCGGCCGTTATTATGGCTACACCTTC. Translated: CASSQWEGGRYYGYTF. The J gene is TRBJ1-2, the V gene TRBV5-1; D not certain. V was trimmed by 5 bases and J by 5 bases, leaving 22 bases between them. Germline V gene data show CDR1 as SGHRS and CDR2 as YFSETQ. The length of the CDR3 is 16 residues.